This T cell receptor beta chain came from a study of cytomegalovirus exposure and HLA in healthy donors. Study-wide points: Earlier analysis looked at TCR beta V segments, and most were productive about 90% or about 30% of the time. Later analysis identified several of the most significant clusters that appeared linked to common viral pathogens. Using a false discovery rate of 0.05, a later analysis showed that approximately 17,000 TCR beta sequences were associated with HLA alleles. Immune exposure was documented only through CMV serostatus.

The germline V gene has CDR1 SQVTM and CDR2 ANQGSEA. The CDR3 is 11 residues long. The V end lost 6 bases, the J end lost 4 bases, and 8 bases lay between the germline ends. Points on this clone: Its antigen remains unknown.

PCR primers comprised 60 Vbeta and 13 Jbeta primers. The protocol was immunoSEQ multiplex PCR, while the TCRdb copy is restricted to in-frame clones and leaves out a portion. This table holds roughly 170,000 clones, about 80% found once. This TCR was recovered from a woman aged 30 to 39 in good health and CMV-seropositive. The sequencing input was PBMCs. The chain employs TRBV29-1 and TRBJ2-3, with D possibly TRBD1 on 5 matching bases. The CDR3 sequence is CSVPGPDTQYF. The CDR3 coding sequence is TGCAGCGTCCCAGGGCCAGATACGCAGTATTTT.